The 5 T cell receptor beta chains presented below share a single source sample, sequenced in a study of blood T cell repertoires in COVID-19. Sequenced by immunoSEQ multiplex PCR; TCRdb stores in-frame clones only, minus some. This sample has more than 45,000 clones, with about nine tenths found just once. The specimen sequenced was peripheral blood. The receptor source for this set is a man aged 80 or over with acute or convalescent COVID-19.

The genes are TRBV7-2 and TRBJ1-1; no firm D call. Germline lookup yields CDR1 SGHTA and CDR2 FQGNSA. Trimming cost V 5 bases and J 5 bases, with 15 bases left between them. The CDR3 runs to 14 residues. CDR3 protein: CASSPDWTRTEAFF. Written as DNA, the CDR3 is TGTGCCAGCAGCCCTGACTGGACTCGGACTGAAGCTTTCTTT.

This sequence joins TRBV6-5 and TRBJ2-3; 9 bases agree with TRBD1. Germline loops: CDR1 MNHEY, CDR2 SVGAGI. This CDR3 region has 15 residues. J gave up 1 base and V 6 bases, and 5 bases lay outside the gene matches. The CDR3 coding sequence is TGTGCCAGCAGAAAACGGACAGGGGGCACAGATACGCAGTATTTT. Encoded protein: CASRKRTGGTDTQYF.

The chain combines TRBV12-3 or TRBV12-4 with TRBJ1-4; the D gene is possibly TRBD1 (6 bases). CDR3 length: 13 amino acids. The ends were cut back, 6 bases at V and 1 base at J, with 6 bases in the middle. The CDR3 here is CASRTGTNEKLFF. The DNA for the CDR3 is TGTGCCAGCAGGACAGGAACTAATGAAAAACTGTTTTTT.

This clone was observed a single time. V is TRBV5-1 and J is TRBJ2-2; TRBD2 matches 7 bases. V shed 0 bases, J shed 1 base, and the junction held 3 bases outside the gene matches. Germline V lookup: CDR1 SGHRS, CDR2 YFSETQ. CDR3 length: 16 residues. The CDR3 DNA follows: TGCGCCAGCAGCTTGGAGACTAGCTTGAACACCGGGGAGCTGTTTTTT. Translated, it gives CASSLETSLNTGELFF. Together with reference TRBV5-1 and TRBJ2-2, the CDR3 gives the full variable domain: KAGVTQTPRYLIKTRGQQVTLSCSPISGHRSVSWYQQTPGQGLQFLFEYFSETQRNKGNFPGRFSGRQFSNSRSEMNVSTLELGDSALYLCASSLETSLNTGELFFGEGSRLTVL.

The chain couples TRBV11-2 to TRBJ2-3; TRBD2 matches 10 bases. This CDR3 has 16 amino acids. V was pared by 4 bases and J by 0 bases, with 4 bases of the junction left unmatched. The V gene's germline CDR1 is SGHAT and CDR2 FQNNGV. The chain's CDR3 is CASSSQRGGSTDTQYF. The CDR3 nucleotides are TGTGCCAGCAGCTCCCAGCGGGGGGGGAGCACAGATACGCAGTATTTT.